The clone carrying this TCR beta chain was detected many times. The antigen is undetermined. This entry is derived from a study of immune heterogeneity within non-small cell lung tumors. Template material comprised bulk tumor genomic DNA at 450 to 650 ng per sample. Several widely spaced biopsies per primary tumor were taken during surgery. Curative operations were performed on patients who had untreated, newly diagnosed non-small cell lung cancer. Overall study results and limits: Although only moderate, the correlation of local T-cell clonality with local tumor mutational burden was significant (R about 0.32).

Multiplex PCR amplified the TCR beta CDR3 region. Its first round ran for roughly 10 cycles with 32 V and 13 J primers. TCRdb analysed the multiplex PCR reads with MiXCR anew, one entry per CDR3 protein. The table lists fewer than 7,500 distinct CDR3 sequences, around a fifth of them singletons. This receptor was identified in a man in his 60s with non-small cell lung cancer. The sample consisted of lung tumor tissue.

The DNA for the CDR3 is TGTGCCAGCCGCGGATCTAGCCCTTCAGGCACAGATACGCAGTATTTT. Encoded protein: CASRGSSPSGTDTQYF. V gene TRBV19 combines with J gene TRBJ2-3, with D maybe TRBD2 (5 bases). The CDR3 is 16 residues long. V was pared by 9 bases and J by 1 base, with 20 bases between. Germline CDR1 and CDR2: LNHDA and SQIVND (reference sequence).